This section outlines one T cell receptor beta chain sequence together with its context. The sample comes from a study of CD8 T cells in Susac syndrome. Negative isolation was applied to CD8+ and CD4+ T cells, and FACS enrichment was applied to TEMRA cells. Roughly 0.45 to 1 ug RNA was reverse transcribed with random hexamers. Amplification of the TCR beta CDR3 was carried out by immunoSEQ multiplex PCR, which spanned a total of 54 Vbeta and 13 Jbeta segments. TCRdb re-analysed the immunoSEQ multiplex PCR reads in MiXCR, keeping a single row per CDR3 protein. This sample has 150,000 to 180,000 distinct CDR3 sequences, with less than 97% found just once. Trimming took off 0 bases at V and 0 bases at J, with 9 bases between the two ends. This CDR3 comprises 17 residues. Per germline, CDR1 SGHAT and CDR2 FQNNGV.

The TCR comes from a human donor with multiple sclerosis. The chain couples TRBV11-2 to TRBJ2-6, with no clear D. Sequencing was carried out using CD8+ T cells from PBMCs. The CDR3 nucleotides read TGTGCCAGCAGCTTAGAAGTCCGGGTCTCTGGGGCCAACGTCCTGACTTTC. This gives the protein CASSLEVRVSGANVLTF. Full variable domain (outside the CDR3, taken from reference TRBV11-2 and TRBJ2-6): EAGVAQSPRYKIIEKRQSVAFWCNPISGHATLYWYQQILGQGPKLLIQFQNNGVVDDSQLPKDRFSAERLKGVDSTLKIQPAKLEDSAVYLCASSLEVRVSGANVLTFGAGSRLTVL.